These T cell receptor beta chains were read from a single sample in a study of Graves' ophthalmopathy and Graves' hyperthyroidism. Each CDR3 protein is one row after TCRdb ran MiXCR on the multiplex PCR reads. The table has approximately 160,000 distinct CDR3 sequences, around two fifths seen once. The source material was peripheral blood. Source of these receptors: a woman aged 35 to 49 with Graves' ophthalmopathy. The CDR3 runs from the conserved cysteine through the conserved F or W. The order of the fields is CDR3 DNA, CDR3 protein, D gene, J gene, V gene, clone size. A D gene is named only where the DNA matches it firmly. Expanded clones are given a class, and other clones once, few, many or no size at all.

CDR3nt: TGTGCCTGGAGTCCGTTGGATGCTGAAGCTTTCTTT
CDR3aa: CAWSPLDAEAFF
d_gene: NA
j_gene: TRBJ1-1
v_gene: TRBV30
abundance: once

CDR3nt: TGTGCCAGCAGCTTCACAGGGGATCCCCAGTACTTC
CDR3aa: CASSFTGDPQYF
d_gene: TRBD1
j_gene: TRBJ2-5
v_gene: TRBV6-1
abundance: many

CDR3nt: TGTGCCAGCAGCTTAAGGGACCTCTACGAGCAGTACTTC
CDR3aa: CASSLRDLYEQYF
d_gene: NA
j_gene: TRBJ2-7
v_gene: TRBV2
abundance: NA

CDR3nt: TGTGCCAGCAGTTATGATGGGCGGACTAGGGCGAACACTGAAGCTTTCTTT
CDR3aa: CASSYDGRTRANTEAFF
d_gene: NA
j_gene: TRBJ1-1
v_gene: TRBV6-2/TRBV6-3
abundance: many

CDR3nt: TGTGCCAGCAGTTACTCCGGACAGGGCCTAGAGACCCAGTACTTC
CDR3aa: CASSYSGQGLETQYF
d_gene: TRBD1
j_gene: TRBJ2-5
v_gene: TRBV6-5
abundance: NA

CDR3nt: TGTGCCAGCAGTTTTGGCAGGGGGCCTCGTCAAGAGACCCAGTACTTC
CDR3aa: CASSFGRGPRQETQYF
d_gene: TRBD1
j_gene: TRBJ2-5
v_gene: TRBV28
abundance: many

CDR3nt: TGTGCCAGCCGCGCCTCAACGAGTACAACTAATGAAAAACTGTTTTTT
CDR3aa: CASRASTSTTNEKLFF
d_gene: NA
j_gene: TRBJ1-4
v_gene: TRBV2
abundance: many

CDR3nt: TGTGCCAGCAGCCGTTTTAGCGGGGGCCCAAGTGAGTACTTC
CDR3aa: CASSRFSGGPSEYF
d_gene: TRBD2
j_gene: TRBJ2-7
v_gene: TRBV6-2/TRBV6-3
abundance: many

CDR3nt: TGTGCCAGCAGCGTAGACAACTATGGCTACACCTTC
CDR3aa: CASSVDNYGYTF
d_gene: NA
j_gene: TRBJ1-2
v_gene: TRBV9
abundance: many

CDR3nt: TGCGCCAGCAGTTCCGGGACAGGGAAAACCTACGAGCAGTACTTC
CDR3aa: CASSSGTGKTYEQYF
d_gene: TRBD1
j_gene: TRBJ2-7
v_gene: TRBV5-1
abundance: few

CDR3nt: TGTGCCTGGAGTCCCGACAGCTATGAAGCTTTCTTT
CDR3aa: CAWSPDSYEAFF
d_gene: NA
j_gene: TRBJ1-1
v_gene: TRBV30
abundance: once

CDR3nt: TGTGCCAGCTACGACTTCACTGAAGCTTTCTTT
CDR3aa: CASYDFTEAFF
d_gene: NA
j_gene: TRBJ1-1
v_gene: TRBV6-2/TRBV6-3
abundance: many

CDR3nt: TGTGCCAGCAGCGCGGACAGCTTATATGGCTACACCTTC
CDR3aa: CASSADSLYGYTF
d_gene: NA
j_gene: TRBJ1-2
v_gene: TRBV6-5
abundance: many

CDR3nt: TGTGCCAGCAGACCAAACCGCCGGGTTGGAGGAGAGACCCAGTACTTC
CDR3aa: CASRPNRRVGGETQYF
d_gene: NA
j_gene: TRBJ2-5
v_gene: TRBV7-6
abundance: NA

CDR3nt: TGTGCCACCAGCAGAGAGGCAGGACCCTACGAGCAGTACTTC
CDR3aa: CATSREAGPYEQYF
d_gene: NA
j_gene: TRBJ2-7
v_gene: TRBV15
abundance: few